The subject of this entry is one T cell receptor (beta chain). The assay was immunoSEQ multiplex PCR, and TCRdb's table has in-frame clones only and misses some. The table has fewer than 200,000 clones, 60% to 85% seen once. This sample is drawn from a study of blood T cell repertoires in COVID-19. Background on the study: T cells, B-cell-depleted T cells, or PBMCs provided the cDNA or gDNA that served as material.

The CDR3 spans 15 residues. V dropped 3 bases and J dropped 6; count of bases not matched to a gene: 6. Germline loops: CDR1 LGHDT, CDR2 YNNKEL (reference sequence). This sequence joins TRBV3-1 (or the pseudogene TRBV3-2) and TRBJ2-1, with 9 bases that match TRBD1. The sequencing input was peripheral blood. This sequence was found in a woman aged 60-75 years with COVID-19, enrolled during active disease. CDR3 nucleotide sequence: TGTGCCAGCAGCCAGGACCGGGACAGGGTCAATGAGCAGTTCTTC. Amino acid sequence: CASSQDRDRVNEQFF.